This T cell receptor (beta chain) was identified during a study of T cells in Graves' hyperthyroidism and ophthalmopathy. Over 9 ml of fresh peripheral blood supplied the PBMCs. RNA transcripts yielded amplified TCR beta CDR3 regions. The study used the HTBI primer set for a first-round RT-PCR of the TCR CDR3. TCRdb re-called the multiplex PCR reads through MiXCR, storing one row per CDR3 protein. The repertoire holds around 520,000 distinct CDR3 sequences, with about 24% as singletons. This clonotype was picked up many times. Germline-derived CDR1 and CDR2 are MNHEY and SVGAGI. This CDR3 contains 13 residues. V lost 4 bases, J lost 8 bases, and 7 bases stayed unmatched.

This TCR was sampled from a woman between 25 and 40 years old with Graves' ophthalmopathy. The sample comprised blood. The chain joins TRBV6-5 to TRBJ1-1; 7 nucleotides align to TRBD1. Here the CDR3 DNA reads TGTGCCAGCAGTTCTATACCGACAGGGGAAGCTTTCTTT. Encoded protein: CASSSIPTGEAFF.